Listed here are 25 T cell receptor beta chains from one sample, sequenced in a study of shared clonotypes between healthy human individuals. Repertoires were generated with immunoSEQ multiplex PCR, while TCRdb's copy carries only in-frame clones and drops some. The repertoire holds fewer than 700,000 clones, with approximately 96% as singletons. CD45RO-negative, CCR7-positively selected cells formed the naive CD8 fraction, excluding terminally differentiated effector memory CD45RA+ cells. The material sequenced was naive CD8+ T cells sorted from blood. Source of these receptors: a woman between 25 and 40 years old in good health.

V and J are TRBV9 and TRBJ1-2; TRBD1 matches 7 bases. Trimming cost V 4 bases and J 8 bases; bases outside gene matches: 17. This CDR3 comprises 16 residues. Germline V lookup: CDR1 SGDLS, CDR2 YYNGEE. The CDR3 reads CASSISRDSSRGGYTF. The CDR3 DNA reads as TGTGCCAGCAGCATATCACGGGACAGTTCCCGGGGAGGCTACACCTTC.

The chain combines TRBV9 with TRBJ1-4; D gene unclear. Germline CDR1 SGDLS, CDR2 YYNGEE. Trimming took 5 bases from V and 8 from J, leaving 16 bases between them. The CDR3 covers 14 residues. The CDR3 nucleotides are TGTGCCAGCAGTACCCACGGGGTTCGGGAAAAACTGTTTTTT. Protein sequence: CASSTHGVREKLFF. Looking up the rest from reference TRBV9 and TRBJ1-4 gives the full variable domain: DSGVTQTPKHLITATGQRVTLRCSPRSGDLSVYWYQQSLDQGLQFLIQYYNGEERAKGNILERFSAQQFPDLHSELNLSSLELGDSALYFCASSTHGVREKLFFGSGTQLSVL.

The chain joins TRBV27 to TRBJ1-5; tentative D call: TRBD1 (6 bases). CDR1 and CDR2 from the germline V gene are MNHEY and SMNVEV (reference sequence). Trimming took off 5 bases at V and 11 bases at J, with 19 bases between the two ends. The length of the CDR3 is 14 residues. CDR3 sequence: CASSPSDSPGAQHF. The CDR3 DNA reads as TGTGCCAGCAGTCCCTCGGACAGTCCCGGGGCCCAGCATTTT.

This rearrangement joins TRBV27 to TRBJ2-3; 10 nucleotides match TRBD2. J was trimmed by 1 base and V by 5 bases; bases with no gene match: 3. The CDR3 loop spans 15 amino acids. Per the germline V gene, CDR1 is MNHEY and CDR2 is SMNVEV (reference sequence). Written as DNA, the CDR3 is TGTGCCAGCAGTCAAGGGACTAGCGGCACAGATACGCAGTATTTT. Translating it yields CASSQGTSGTDTQYF.

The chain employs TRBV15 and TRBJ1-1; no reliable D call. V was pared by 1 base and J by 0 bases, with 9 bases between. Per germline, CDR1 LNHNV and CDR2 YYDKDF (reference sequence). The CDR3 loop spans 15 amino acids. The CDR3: CATSRGNLMNTEAFF. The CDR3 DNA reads TGTGCCACCAGCAGAGGTAATCTAATGAACACTGAAGCTTTCTTT.

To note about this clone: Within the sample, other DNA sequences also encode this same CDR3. For the CDR3, the DNA is TGTGCCAGCAGTTTGGCTTTACCCTACGAGCAGTACTTC. This codes for CASSLALPYEQYF. The chain carries TRBV27 and TRBJ2-7, with no clear D. The CDR3 is 13 residues long. CDR1 and CDR2 from the germline V gene are MNHEY and SMNVEV (reference sequence). The V and J ends lost 3 bases and 2 bases respectively, with 8 bases between them.

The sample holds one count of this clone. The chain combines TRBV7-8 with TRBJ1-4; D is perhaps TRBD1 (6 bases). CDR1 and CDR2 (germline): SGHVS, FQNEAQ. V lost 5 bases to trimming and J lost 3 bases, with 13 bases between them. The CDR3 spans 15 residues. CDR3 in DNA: TGTGCCAGCAGCAGATCGGACAGACCTAATGAAAAACTGTTTTTT. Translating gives CASSRSDRPNEKLFF.

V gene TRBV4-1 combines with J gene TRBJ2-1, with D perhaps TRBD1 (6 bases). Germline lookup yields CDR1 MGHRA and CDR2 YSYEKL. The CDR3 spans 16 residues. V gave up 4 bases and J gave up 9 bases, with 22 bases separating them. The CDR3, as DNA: TGCGCCAGCAGCCTAACGCCCGCCGGGACATCCAGTGAGCAGTTCTTC. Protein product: CASSLTPAGTSSEQFF.

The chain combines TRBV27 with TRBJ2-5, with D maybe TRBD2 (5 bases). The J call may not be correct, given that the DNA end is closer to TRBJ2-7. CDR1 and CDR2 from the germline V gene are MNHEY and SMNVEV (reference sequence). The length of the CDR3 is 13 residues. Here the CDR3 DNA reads TGTGCCAGCTCCATAGGCGGGTCCTACGAGCAGTACTTC. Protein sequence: CASSIGGSYEQYF.

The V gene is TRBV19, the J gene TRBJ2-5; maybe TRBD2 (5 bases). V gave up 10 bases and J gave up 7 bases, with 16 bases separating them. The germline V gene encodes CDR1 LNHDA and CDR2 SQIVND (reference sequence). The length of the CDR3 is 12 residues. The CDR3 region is CATSPGSGTQYF. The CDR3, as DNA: TGTGCCACCTCCCCGGGAAGTGGGACCCAGTACTTC.

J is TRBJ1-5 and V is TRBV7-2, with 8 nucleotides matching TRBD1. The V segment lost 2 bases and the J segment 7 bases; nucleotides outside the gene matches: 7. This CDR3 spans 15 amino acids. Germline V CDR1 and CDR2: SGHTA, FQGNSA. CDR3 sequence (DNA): TGTGCCAGCAGCTTATTCTCAGGGGGCGTGCAGCCCCAGCATTTT. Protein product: CASSLFSGGVQPQHF.

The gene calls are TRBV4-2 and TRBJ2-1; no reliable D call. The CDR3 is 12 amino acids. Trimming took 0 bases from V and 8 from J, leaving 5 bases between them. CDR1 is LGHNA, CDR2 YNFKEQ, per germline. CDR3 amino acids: CASSQDTHEQFF. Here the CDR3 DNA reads TGTGCCAGCAGCCAAGATACCCATGAGCAGTTCTTC.

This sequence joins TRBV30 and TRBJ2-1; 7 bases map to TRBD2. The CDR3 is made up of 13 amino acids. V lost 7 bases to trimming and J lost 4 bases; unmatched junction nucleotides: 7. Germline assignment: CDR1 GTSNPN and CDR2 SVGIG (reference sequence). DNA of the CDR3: TGTGCCTACCGAATAGCGGGTTACAATGAGCAGTTCTTC. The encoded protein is CAYRIAGYNEQFF.

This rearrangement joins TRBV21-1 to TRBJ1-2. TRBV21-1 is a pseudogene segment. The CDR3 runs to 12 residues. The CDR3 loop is CASSKVTGGYTF. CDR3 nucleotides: TGTGCCAGCAGCAAAGTGACGGGTGGCTACACCTTC.

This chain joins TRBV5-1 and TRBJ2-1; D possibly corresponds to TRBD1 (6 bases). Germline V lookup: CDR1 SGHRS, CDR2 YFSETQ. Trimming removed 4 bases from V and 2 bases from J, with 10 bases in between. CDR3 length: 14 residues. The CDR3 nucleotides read TGCGCCAGCAGCCCGGACAGTCCCTACAATGAGCAGTTCTTC. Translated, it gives CASSPDSPYNEQFF. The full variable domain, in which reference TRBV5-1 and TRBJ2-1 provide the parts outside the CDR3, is KAGVTQTPRYLIKTRGQQVTLSCSPISGHRSVSWYQQTPGQGLQFLFEYFSETQRNKGNFPGRFSGRQFSNSRSEMNVSTLELGDSALYLCASSPDSPYNEQFFGPGTRLTVL.

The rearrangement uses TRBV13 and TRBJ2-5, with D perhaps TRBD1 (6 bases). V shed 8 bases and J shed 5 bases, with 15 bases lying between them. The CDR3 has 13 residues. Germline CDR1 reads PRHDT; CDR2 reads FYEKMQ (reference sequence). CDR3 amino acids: CASSTRQVETQYF. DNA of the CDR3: TGTGCCAGCTCGACCAGACAGGTCGAGACCCAGTACTTC.

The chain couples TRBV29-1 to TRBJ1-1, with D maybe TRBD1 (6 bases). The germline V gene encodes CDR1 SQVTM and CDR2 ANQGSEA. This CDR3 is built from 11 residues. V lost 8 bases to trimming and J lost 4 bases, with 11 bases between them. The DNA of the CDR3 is TGCAGCATTTCCAGGGGCACTGAAGCTTTCTTT. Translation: CSISRGTEAFF.

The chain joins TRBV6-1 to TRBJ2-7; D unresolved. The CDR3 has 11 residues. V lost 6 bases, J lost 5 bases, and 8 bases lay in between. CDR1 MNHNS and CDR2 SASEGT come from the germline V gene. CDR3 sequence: CASRIRDEQYF. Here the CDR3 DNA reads TGTGCCAGCAGAATAAGGGACGAGCAGTACTTC.

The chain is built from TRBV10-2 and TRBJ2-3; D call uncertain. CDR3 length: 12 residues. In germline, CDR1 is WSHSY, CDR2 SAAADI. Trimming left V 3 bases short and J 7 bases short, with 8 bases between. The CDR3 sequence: CASSEVGHTQYF. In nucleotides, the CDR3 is TGCGCCAGCAGTGAAGTCGGGCATACGCAGTATTTT.

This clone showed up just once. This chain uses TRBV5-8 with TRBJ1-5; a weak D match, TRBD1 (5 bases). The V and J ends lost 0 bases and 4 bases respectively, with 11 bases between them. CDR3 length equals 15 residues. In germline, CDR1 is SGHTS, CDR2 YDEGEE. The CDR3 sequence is CASSLDSRGNQPQHF. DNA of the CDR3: TGTGCCAGCAGCTTGGACAGCCGGGGGAATCAGCCCCAGCATTTT.

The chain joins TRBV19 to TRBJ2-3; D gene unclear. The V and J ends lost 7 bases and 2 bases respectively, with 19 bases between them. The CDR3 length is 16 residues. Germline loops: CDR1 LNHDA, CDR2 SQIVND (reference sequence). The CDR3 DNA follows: TGTGCCAGTACTCCCACCCAAACTGGGATCACAGATACGCAGTATTTT. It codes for CASTPTQTGITDTQYF.

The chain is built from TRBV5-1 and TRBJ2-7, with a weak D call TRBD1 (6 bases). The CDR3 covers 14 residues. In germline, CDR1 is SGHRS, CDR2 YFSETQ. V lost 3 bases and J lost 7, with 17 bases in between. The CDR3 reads CASSWEKGESEQYF. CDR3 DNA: TGCGCCAGCAGCTGGGAGAAGGGGGAATCGGAGCAGTACTTC.

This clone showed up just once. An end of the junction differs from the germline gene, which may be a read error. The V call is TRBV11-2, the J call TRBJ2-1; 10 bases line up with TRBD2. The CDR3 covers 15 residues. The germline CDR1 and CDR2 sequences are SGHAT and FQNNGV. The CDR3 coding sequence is TGTGCCAGCAGATTAGCGGGAGGCTCCTACAATGAGCAGTTCTTC. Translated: CASRLAGGSYNEQFF.

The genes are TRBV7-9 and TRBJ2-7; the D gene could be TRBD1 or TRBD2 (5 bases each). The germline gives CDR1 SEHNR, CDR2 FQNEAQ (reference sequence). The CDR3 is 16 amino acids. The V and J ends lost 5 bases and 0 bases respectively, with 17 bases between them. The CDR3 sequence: CASSLTRDPSSYEQYF. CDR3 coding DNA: TGTGCCAGCAGCCTCACCCGGGACCCGAGCTCCTACGAGCAGTACTTC.

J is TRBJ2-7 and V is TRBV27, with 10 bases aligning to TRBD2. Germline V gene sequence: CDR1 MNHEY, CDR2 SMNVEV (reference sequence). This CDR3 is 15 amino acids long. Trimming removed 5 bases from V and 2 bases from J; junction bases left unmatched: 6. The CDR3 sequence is CASSPRTSGTYEQYF. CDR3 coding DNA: TGTGCCAGCAGTCCCCGGACTAGCGGAACCTACGAGCAGTACTTC.